The source of this T cell receptor beta chain is a study of T-cell memory formation after mild COVID-19. MiXCR, applied by TCRdb to the 5' RACE reads, yields one record per CDR3 protein. This table has some 350,000 distinct CDR3 sequences, 10% to 15% appearing once. In germline, CDR1 is MNHEY, CDR2 SMNVEV (reference sequence). The CDR3 covers 15 residues. Trimming cost V 6 bases and J 5 bases, with 19 bases left between them. The table lists this clonotype with a few counts. The TCR comes from a man in his late teens or twenties who had mild COVID-19 (a few samples of this study predate the infection). Cell type and time point are not known. Sample: PBMCs or a T cell subset sorted from them (not recorded which). V usage is TRBV27 and J usage is TRBJ1-1; D might be TRBD1 (5 bases). This CDR3 is CASRPYGPGRTEAFF. The CDR3 bases are TGTGCCAGCAGGCCATACGGACCGGGACGAACTGAAGCTTTCTTT.